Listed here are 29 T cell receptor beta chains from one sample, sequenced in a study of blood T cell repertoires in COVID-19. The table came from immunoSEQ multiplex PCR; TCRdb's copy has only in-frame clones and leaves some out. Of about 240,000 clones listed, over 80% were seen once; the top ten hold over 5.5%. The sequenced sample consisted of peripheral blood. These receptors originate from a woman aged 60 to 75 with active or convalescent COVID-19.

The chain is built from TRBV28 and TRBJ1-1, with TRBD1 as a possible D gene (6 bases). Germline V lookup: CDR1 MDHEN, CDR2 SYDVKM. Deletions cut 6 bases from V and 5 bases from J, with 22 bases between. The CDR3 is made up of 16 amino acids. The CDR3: CASRPGTPYPETEAFF. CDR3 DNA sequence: TGTGCCAGCAGGCCTGGGACACCATATCCGGAGACTGAAGCTTTCTTT.

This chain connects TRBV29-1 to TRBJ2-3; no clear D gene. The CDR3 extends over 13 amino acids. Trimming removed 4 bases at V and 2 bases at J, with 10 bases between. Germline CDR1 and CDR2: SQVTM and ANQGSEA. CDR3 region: CSVGNRFTDTQYF. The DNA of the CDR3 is TGCAGCGTTGGAAACAGATTCACAGATACGCAGTATTTT.

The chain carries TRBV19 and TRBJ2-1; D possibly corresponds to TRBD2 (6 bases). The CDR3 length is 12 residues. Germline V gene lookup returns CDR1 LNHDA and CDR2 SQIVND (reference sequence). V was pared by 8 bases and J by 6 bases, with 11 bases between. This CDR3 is CASEVGGNEQFF. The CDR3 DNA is TGTGCCAGTGAGGTGGGGGGCAATGAGCAGTTCTTC.

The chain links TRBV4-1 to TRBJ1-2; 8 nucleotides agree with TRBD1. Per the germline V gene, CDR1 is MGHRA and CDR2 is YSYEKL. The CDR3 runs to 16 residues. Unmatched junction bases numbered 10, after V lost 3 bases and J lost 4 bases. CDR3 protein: CASSHTGTGVTYGYTF. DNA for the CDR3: TGCGCCAGCAGCCACACCGGGACAGGAGTTACCTATGGCTACACCTTC.

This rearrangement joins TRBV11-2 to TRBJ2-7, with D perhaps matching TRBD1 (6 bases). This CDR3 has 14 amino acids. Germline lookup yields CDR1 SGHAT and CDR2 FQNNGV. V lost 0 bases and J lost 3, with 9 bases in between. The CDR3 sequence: CASSLDWGRYEQYV. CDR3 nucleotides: TGTGCCAGCAGCTTAGATTGGGGGCGCTACGAGCAGTACGTC.

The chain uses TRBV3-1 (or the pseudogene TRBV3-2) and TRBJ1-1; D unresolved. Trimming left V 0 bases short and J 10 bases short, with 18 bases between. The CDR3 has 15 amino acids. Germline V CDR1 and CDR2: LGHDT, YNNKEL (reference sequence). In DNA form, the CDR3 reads TGTGCCAGCAGCCAAGATCAGGCCCACACAAGAGTAGCTTTCTTT. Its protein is CASSQDQAHTRVAFF.

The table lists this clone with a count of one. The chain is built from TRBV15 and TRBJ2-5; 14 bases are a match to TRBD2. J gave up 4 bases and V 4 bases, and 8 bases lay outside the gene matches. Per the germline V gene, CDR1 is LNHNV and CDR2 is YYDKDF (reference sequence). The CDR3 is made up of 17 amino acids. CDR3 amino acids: CATSKGLAGEVGETQYF. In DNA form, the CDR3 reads TGTGCCACCAGCAAGGGACTAGCGGGAGAGGTGGGAGAGACCCAGTACTTC.

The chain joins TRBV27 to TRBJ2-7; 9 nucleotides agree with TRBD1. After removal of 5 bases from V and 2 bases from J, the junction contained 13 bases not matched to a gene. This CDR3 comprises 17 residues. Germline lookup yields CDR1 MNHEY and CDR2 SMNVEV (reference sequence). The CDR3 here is CASSRLGTGFRTYEQYF. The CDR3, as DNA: TGTGCCAGCAGTCGCTTGGGGACAGGGTTTAGAACCTACGAGCAGTACTTC.

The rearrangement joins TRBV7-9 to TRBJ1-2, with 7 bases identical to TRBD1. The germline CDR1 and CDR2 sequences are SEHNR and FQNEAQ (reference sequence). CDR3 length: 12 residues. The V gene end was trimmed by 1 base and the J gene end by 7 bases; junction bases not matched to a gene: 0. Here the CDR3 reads CASSLGDSGYTF. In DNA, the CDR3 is TGTGCCAGCAGCTTAGGGGACAGTGGCTACACCTTC.

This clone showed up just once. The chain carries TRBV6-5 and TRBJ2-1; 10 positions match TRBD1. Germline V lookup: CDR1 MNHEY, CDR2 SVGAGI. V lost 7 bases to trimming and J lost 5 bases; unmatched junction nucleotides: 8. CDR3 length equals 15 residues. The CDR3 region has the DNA TGTGCCAGCAAAATGGACAGGGGGGTTGACAATGAGCAGTTCTTC. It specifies CASKMDRGVDNEQFF.

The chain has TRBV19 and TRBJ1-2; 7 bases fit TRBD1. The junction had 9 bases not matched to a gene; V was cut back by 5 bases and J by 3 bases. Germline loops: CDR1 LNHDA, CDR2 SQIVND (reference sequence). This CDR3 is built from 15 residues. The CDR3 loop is CASSATPGQHYGYTF. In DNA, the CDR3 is TGTGCCAGTAGTGCTACACCGGGACAGCACTATGGCTACACCTTC.

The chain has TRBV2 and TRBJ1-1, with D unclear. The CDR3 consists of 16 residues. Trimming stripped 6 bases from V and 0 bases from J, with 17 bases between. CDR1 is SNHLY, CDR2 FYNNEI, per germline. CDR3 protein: CASRKRERTVNTEAFF. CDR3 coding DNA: TGTGCCAGCAGGAAGCGGGAAAGGACGGTGAACACTGAAGCTTTCTTT.

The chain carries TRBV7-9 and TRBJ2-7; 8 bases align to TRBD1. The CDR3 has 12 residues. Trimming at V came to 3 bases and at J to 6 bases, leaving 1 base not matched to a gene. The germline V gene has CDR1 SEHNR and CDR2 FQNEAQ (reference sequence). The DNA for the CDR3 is TGTGCCAGCAGCTTCGACAGGGGCGAGCAGTACGTC. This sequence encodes CASSFDRGEQYV.

CDR3 DNA sequence: TGTGCCAGTACCCTTAGCGGGAGGGTCACAGATACGCAGTATTTT. This encodes CASTLSGRVTDTQYF. The rearrangement uses TRBV19 and TRBJ2-3; 11 bases match TRBD2. Germline assignment: CDR1 LNHDA and CDR2 SQIVND (reference sequence). V trimming: 7 bases; J trimming: 2 bases; junction bases outside the gene matches: 5. The CDR3 has 15 amino acids.

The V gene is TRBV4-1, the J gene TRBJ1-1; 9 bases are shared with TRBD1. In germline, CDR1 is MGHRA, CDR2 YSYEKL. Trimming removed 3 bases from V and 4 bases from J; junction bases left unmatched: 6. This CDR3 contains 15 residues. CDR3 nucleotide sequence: TGCGCCAGCAGCCAGGGGACAGGGTTTAGCACTGAAGCTTTCTTT. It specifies CASSQGTGFSTEAFF.

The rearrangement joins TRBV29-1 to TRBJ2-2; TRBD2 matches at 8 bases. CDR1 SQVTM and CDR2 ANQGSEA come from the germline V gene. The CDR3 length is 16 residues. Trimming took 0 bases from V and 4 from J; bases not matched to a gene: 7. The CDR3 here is CSVEDRVAGTTGELFF. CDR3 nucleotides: TGCAGCGTTGAAGATAGGGTAGCGGGGACCACCGGGGAGCTGTTTTTT.

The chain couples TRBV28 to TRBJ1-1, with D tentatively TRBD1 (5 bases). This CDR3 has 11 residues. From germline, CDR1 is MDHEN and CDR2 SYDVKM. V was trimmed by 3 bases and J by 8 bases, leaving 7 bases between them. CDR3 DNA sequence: TGTGCCAGCAGTTTGACAGCCGAAGCTTTCTTT. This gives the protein CASSLTAEAFF.

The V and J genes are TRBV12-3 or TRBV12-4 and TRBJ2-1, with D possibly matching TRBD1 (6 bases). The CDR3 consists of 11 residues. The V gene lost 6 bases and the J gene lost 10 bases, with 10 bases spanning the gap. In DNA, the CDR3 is TGTGCCAGCAGGAGGGGGAGCGAGCAGTTCTTC. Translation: CASRRGSEQFF.

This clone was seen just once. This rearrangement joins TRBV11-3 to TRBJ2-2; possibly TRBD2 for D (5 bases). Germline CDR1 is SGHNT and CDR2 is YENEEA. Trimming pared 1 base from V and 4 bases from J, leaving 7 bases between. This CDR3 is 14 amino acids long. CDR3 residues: CASSLGGSTGELFF. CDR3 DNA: TGTGCCAGCAGCTTAGGTGGGAGCACCGGGGAGCTGTTTTTT.

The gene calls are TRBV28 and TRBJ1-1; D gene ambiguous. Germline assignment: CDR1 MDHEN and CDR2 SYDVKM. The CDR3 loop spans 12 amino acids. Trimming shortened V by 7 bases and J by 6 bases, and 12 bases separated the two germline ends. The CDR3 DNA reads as TGTGCCAGCACTAGAGGGATCGCTGAAGCTTTCTTT. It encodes CASTRGIAEAFF. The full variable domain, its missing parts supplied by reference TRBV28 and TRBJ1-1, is DVKVTQSSRYLVKRTGEKVFLECVQDMDHENMFWYRQDPGLGLRLIYFSYDVKMKEKGDIPEGYSVSREKKERFSLILESASTNQTSMYLCASTRGIAEAFFGQGTRLTVV.

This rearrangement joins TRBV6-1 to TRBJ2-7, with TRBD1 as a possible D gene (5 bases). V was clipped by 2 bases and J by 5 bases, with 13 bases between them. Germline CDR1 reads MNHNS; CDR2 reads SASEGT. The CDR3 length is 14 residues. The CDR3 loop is CASSEFTGSNEQYV. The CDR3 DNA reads TGTGCCAGCAGTGAATTTACAGGATCAAACGAGCAGTACGTC.

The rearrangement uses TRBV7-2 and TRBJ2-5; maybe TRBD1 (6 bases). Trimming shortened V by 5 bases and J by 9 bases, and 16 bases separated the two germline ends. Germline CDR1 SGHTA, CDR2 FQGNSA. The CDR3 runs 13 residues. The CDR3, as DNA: TGTGCCAGCAGCGTAACAGGGTCCAAATCCCAGTACTTC. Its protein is CASSVTGSKSQYF.

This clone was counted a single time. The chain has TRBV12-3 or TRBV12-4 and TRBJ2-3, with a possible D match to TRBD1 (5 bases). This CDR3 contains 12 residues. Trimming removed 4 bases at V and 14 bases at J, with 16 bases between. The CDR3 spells CASSSPGPQGYF. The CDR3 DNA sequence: TGTGCCAGCAGTTCCCCGGGTCCCCAGGGGTATTTT.

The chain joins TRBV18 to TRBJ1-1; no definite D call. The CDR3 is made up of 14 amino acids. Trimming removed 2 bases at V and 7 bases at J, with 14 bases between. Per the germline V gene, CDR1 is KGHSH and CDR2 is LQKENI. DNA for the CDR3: TGTGCCAGCTCACCAGGGCACAGAGACATTGAAGCTTTCTTT. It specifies CASSPGHRDIEAFF.

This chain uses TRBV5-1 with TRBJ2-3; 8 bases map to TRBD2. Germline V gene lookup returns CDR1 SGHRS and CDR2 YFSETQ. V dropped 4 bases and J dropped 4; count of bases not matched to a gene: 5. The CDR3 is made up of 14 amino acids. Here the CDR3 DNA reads TGCGCCAGCAGCCCCGGGGGGGGTTCAGATACGCAGTATTTT. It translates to CASSPGGGSDTQYF.

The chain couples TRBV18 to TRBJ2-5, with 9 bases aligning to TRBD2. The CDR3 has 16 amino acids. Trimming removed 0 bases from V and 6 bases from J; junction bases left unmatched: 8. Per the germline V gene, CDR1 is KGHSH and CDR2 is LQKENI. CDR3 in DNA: TGTGCCAGCTCACCACCGATAGATAGCGGGAGAAAGACCCAGTACTTC. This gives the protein CASSPPIDSGRKTQYF.

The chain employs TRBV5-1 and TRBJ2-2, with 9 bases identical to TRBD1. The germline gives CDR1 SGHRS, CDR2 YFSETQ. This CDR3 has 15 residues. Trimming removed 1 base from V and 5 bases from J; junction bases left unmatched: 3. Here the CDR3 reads CASSLSGQGTGELFF. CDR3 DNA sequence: TGCGCCAGCAGCTTGTCTGGACAGGGGACCGGGGAGCTGTTTTTT.

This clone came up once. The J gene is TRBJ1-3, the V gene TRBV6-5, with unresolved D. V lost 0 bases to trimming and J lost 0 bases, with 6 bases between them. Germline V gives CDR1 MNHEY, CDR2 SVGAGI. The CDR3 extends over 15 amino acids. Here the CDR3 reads CASSYSTVSGNTIYF. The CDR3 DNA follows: TGTGCCAGCAGTTACTCGACTGTCTCTGGAAACACCATATATTTT.

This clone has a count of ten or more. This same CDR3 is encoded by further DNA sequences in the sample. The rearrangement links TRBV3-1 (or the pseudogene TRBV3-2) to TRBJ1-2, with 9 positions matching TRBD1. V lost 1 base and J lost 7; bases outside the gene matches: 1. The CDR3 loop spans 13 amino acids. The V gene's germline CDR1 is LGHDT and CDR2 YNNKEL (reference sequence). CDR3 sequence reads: CASSQGTGVGYTF. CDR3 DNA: TGTGCCAGCAGCCAAGGGACAGGGGTTGGCTACACCTTC.